This TCR beta chain was obtained from a study of T cell responses to AZD1222 COVID-19 vaccine. Whole-study results and caveats: Samples come after the peak T cell response, not at day 14. Females outnumbered males among donors, who were mostly white British; clonal diversity was possibly underestimated. Spike-wide vaccine-associated CD4 TCRs dominated at 160-218 and 743-854.

Trimming removed 4 bases from V and 7 bases from J, with 14 bases in between. The germline V gene encodes CDR1 SGDLS and CDR2 YYNGEE. This CDR3 contains 13 residues. Data came from immunoSEQ multiplex PCR; TCRdb stores just in-frame clones and leaves some out. This repertoire shows hundreds of thousands of clones, 94% found once; its top ten account for roughly 0.5%. Regarding this clone: Its cognate antigen is unknown.

This clonotype was sampled from an adult who received the AZD1222 COVID-19 vaccine. The rearrangement links TRBV9 to TRBJ1-1, with D tentatively TRBD1 (5 bases). The sample here was peripheral blood, taken 28 days after the second AZD1222 dose. The CDR3 coding sequence is TGTGCCAGCAGCCCACAGACAGTAGGTGAAGCTTTCTTT. It is translated as CASSPQTVGEAFF.